This T cell receptor beta chain was recovered during a study of blood T cells in healthy people across ages. Peripheral blood samples of 9 to 10 milliliters were drawn from each donor. The germline gives CDR1 LGHNA, CDR2 YNFKEQ. V was trimmed by 2 bases and J by 0 bases, leaving 17 bases between them. The CDR3 sequence is 19 residues long. This clonotype was detected only a few times. PCR was performed a second time for about 7 to 11 cycles using a sample-barcoded 5' primer and a J-beta primer mix. MiXCR was run by TCRdb on the 5' RACE reads, yielding one entry per CDR3 protein. The table lists some 1 million distinct CDR3 sequences, more than 35% of them singletons.

V is TRBV4-2 and J is TRBJ2-6; TRBD2 might be the D (6 bases). Sequenced sample: blood. This clonotype was sampled from a woman aged 55-70 years in good health. In nucleotides, the CDR3 is TGTGCCAGCAGCCAATGGTATGGGCGGGAACTCTCTGGGGCCAACGTCCTGACTTTC. It codes for CASSQWYGRELSGANVLTF.